A single sample gave rise to the 11 T cell receptor beta chains below, sequenced in a study of shared clonotypes between healthy human individuals. Using immunoSEQ multiplex PCR, the repertoire was profiled, and TCRdb retains in-frame clones only, with some absent. The sample yields about 690,000 clones, less than 95% seen once. Sequenced sample: memory CD8+ T cells from PBMCs. Subset given: CD45RO+ cells pooled with CCR7-negative TemRA cells. The source of these receptors is a man between 18 and 29 years old in good health. Some clones in this sample may be carry-over from other donors' samples.

V and J are TRBV5-5 and TRBJ2-7; a possible D gene is TRBD2 (5 bases). The germline V gene has CDR1 SGHKS and CDR2 YYEKEE (reference sequence). CDR3 length: 14 amino acids. V lost 4 bases and J lost 2, with 13 bases in between. For the CDR3, the DNA is TGTGCCAGCAGCCCCTGGGGAGTTCCCTACGAGCAGTACTTC. Protein: CASSPWGVPYEQYF.

The chain carries TRBV2 and TRBJ2-3; D might be TRBD2 (7 bases). This CDR3 has 16 residues. Germline V CDR1 and CDR2: SNHLY, FYNNEI. Trimming left V 6 bases short and J 3 bases short, with 19 bases between. The CDR3: CASSPFFGGPTDTQYF. CDR3 bases: TGTGCCAGCAGCCCATTTTTCGGGGGGCCGACAGATACGCAGTATTTT.

The chain combines TRBV5-8 with TRBJ2-2; TRBD1 matches 7 bases. Unmatched junction bases numbered 10, after V lost 6 bases and J lost 2 bases. CDR3 size: 16 residues. Germline values: CDR1 SGHTS, CDR2 YDEGEE. The CDR3 reads CASTITGTANTGELFF. The CDR3 DNA is TGTGCCAGCACCATAACCGGGACAGCAAACACCGGGGAGCTGTTTTTT.

J is TRBJ2-1 and V is TRBV27, with a possible D match to TRBD2 (5 bases). This CDR3 is built from 16 residues. Per the germline V gene, CDR1 is MNHEY and CDR2 is SMNVEV (reference sequence). The V gene lost 5 bases and the J gene lost 0 bases, with 14 bases spanning the gap. CDR3 sequence: CASSPDSRPSYNEQFF. DNA of the CDR3: TGTGCCAGCAGTCCGGACTCCAGGCCCTCCTACAATGAGCAGTTCTTC.

The V call is TRBV27, the J call TRBJ2-2; tentatively, D is TRBD1 (5 bases). From germline, CDR1 is MNHEY and CDR2 SMNVEV (reference sequence). The V end lost 10 bases, the J end lost 3 bases, and 15 bases lay between the germline ends. This CDR3 contains 14 residues. The CDR3 here is CATHFQGDTGELFF. The CDR3 DNA is TGTGCCACTCACTTTCAGGGTGACACCGGGGAGCTGTTTTTT.

This chain links TRBV30 with TRBJ2-7, with unresolved D. Trimming shortened V by 0 bases and J by 7 bases, and 7 bases separated the two germline ends. Germline V lookup: CDR1 GTSNPN, CDR2 SVGIG (reference sequence). The CDR3 consists of 11 residues. CDR3: CAWSVGLEQYF. The CDR3 DNA follows: TGTGCCTGGAGTGTGGGGTTAGAGCAGTACTTC.

The rearrangement links TRBV10-2 to TRBJ2-1; D possibly uses TRBD1 or TRBD2 (5 bases each). This CDR3 is 16 amino acids long. Between the trimmed V and J ends, which lost 6 bases and 5 bases, there was a span of 20 bases. Germline V gene sequence: CDR1 WSHSY, CDR2 SAAADI. CDR3 in DNA: TGCGCCAGCAGCGCCTATAACCGGGACGGAAACAATGAGCAGTTCTTC. It yields the protein CASSAYNRDGNNEQFF.

This chain connects TRBV5-1 to TRBJ2-7, with D maybe TRBD2 (5 bases). From germline, CDR1 is SGHRS and CDR2 YFSETQ. CDR3 length: 15 amino acids. V was shortened by 4 bases and J by 2 bases, with 16 bases between the two germline ends. The CDR3 is CASSLERSGPYEQYF. In nucleotides, the CDR3 is TGCGCCAGCAGCCTGGAGCGGAGTGGACCCTACGAGCAGTACTTC.

This chain uses TRBV7-6 with TRBJ2-7; no clear D gene. The CDR3 totals 15 residues. Germline assignment: CDR1 SGHVS and CDR2 FNYEAQ. V lost 1 base and J lost 2, with 12 bases in between. CDR3 loop: CASSLGAGAPYEQYF. CDR3 nucleotide sequence: TGTGCCAGCAGCTTAGGGGCCGGAGCCCCCTACGAGCAGTACTTC.

In its sample, this clone was seen a few times. The chain joins TRBV9 to TRBJ2-7, with a possible D match to TRBD1 (5 bases). Germline values: CDR1 SGDLS, CDR2 YYNGEE. The CDR3 has 15 residues. V was cut by 0 bases and J by 0 bases, with 10 bases left in between. The CDR3: CASSVAWGTSYEQYF. The CDR3 DNA is TGTGCCAGCAGCGTAGCCTGGGGCACCTCCTACGAGCAGTACTTC. Drawing the rest from reference TRBV9 and TRBJ2-7, the complete variable domain is DSGVTQTPKHLITATGQRVTLRCSPRSGDLSVYWYQQSLDQGLQFLIQYYNGEERAKGNILERFSAQQFPDLHSELNLSSLELGDSALYFCASSVAWGTSYEQYFGPGTRLTVT.

The V gene is TRBV7-9, the J gene TRBJ1-2, with D possibly being TRBD1 (6 bases). V was shortened by 5 bases and J by 2 bases, with 12 bases between the two germline ends. CDR3 length equals 14 residues. From germline, CDR1 is SEHNR and CDR2 FQNEAQ (reference sequence). The CDR3 DNA is TGTGCCAGCAGCGCCCTTACAGGGAACTATGGCTACACCTTC. This sequence encodes CASSALTGNYGYTF.